These 10 T cell receptor beta chains originate from one sample sequenced in a study of blood T cell repertoires in COVID-19 (dated by TCRdb to 2019 to 2021). Library preparation was by the immunoSEQ multiplex PCR assay. Entries here come from immuneACCESS through TCRdb and include only in-frame sequences with V and J called. Some clones fail to appear in such tables; in the studies checked, an unresolved V gene covers under half of the shortfall, and the cause of the remainder is unknown. The table for this sample lists 150,000 to 200,000 clones; approximately 85% of them were counted only once. The ten largest clones represent more than 6.5% of the sample. The specimen was peripheral blood. These receptors were obtained from an older woman with COVID-19, enrolled during active disease.

The rearrangement uses TRBV28 and TRBJ1-5, with TRBD1 as a possible D gene (6 bases). V lost 6 bases to trimming and J lost 6 bases, with 18 bases between them. The CDR3 runs to 15 residues. The V gene's germline CDR1 is MDHEN and CDR2 SYDVKM. CDR3 loop: CASSYQGGSGQPQHF. The CDR3 nucleotides are TGTGCCAGCAGCTATCAAGGGGGTTCTGGTCAGCCCCAGCATTTT.

The J gene is TRBJ2-1, the V gene TRBV9; 13 bases are a match to TRBD2. The junction had 7 bases not matched to a gene; V was cut back by 0 bases and J by 10 bases. Germline V lookup: CDR1 SGDLS, CDR2 YYNGEE. The CDR3 contains 16 residues. CDR3 sequence reads: CASSVGGTSGTDEQFF. As DNA, the CDR3 is TGTGCCAGCAGCGTAGGAGGGACTAGCGGGACGGACGAGCAGTTCTTC.

V gene TRBV5-6 combines with J gene TRBJ2-3; 9 nucleotides line up with TRBD1. This CDR3 comprises 15 residues. Germline-derived CDR1 and CDR2 are SGHDT and YYEEEE. V trimming: 6 bases; J trimming: 3 bases; junction bases outside the gene matches: 8. CDR3 DNA: TGTGCCAGCAATAAACAGGGGGCTTGGACAGATACGCAGTATTTT. Its protein product is CASNKQGAWTDTQYF.

This clone was seen once. The chain has TRBV6-2 or TRBV6-3 and TRBJ2-6; D unclear. Germline loops: CDR1 MNHEY, CDR2 SVGEGT. The length of the CDR3 is 17 residues. The ends were cut back, 3 bases at V and 0 bases at J, with 12 bases in the middle. CDR3 bases: TGTGCCAGCAGTTATTTAATTACATTCTCTGGGGCCAACGTCCTGACTTTC. Protein: CASSYLITFSGANVLTF.

This clone was observed many times. The chain has TRBV4-3 and TRBJ2-1, with TRBD1 identical over 9 bases. This CDR3 contains 15 residues. V shed 4 bases, J shed 4 bases, and the junction held 5 bases outside the gene matches. Germline CDR1 is LGHNA and CDR2 is YSLEER. CDR3: CASSRLQGAYNEQFF. In nucleotides, the CDR3 is TGCGCCAGCAGCCGGCTACAGGGGGCTTACAATGAGCAGTTCTTC.

A few counts support this clone. The CDR3 DNA reads TGCGCCAGCAGCTCCGGGACTTTCGGTGGGGAGACCCAGTACTTC. Translated, it gives CASSSGTFGGETQYF. The gene calls are TRBV5-1 and TRBJ2-5, with D possibly matching TRBD2 (6 bases). The CDR3 sequence is 15 residues long. Germline lookup yields CDR1 SGHRS and CDR2 YFSETQ. V was cut by 3 bases and J by 5 bases, with 17 bases left in between.

This rearrangement joins TRBV28 to TRBJ2-3, with a possible D match to TRBD2 (6 bases). Trimming stripped 6 bases from V and 2 bases from J, with 12 bases between. This CDR3 spans 14 amino acids. The germline V gene has CDR1 MDHEN and CDR2 SYDVKM. CDR3 bases: TGTGCCAGCAGCTATAGCGGAAACACAGATACGCAGTATTTT. It codes for CASSYSGNTDTQYF.

V is TRBV4-2 and J is TRBJ2-5; 12 positions agree with TRBD2. CDR3 length: 18 amino acids. The junction had 13 bases not matched to a gene; V was cut back by 4 bases and J by 4 bases. Germline V lookup: CDR1 LGHNA, CDR2 YNFKEQ. CDR3 nucleotides: TGTGCCAGCAGCCGGAACTCCAAACTAGCGGGAGGCCGAGAGACCCAGTACTTC. Protein product: CASSRNSKLAGGRETQYF.

The genes are TRBV2 and TRBJ2-5; 8 bases map to TRBD1. The CDR3 has 13 amino acids. Germline V gene lookup returns CDR1 SNHLY and CDR2 FYNNEI. V shed 8 bases, J shed 3 bases, and the junction held 5 bases outside the gene matches. Written as DNA, the CDR3 is TGTGCCAGCGTCCGGGACAGGAAAGAGACCCAGTACTTC. It specifies CASVRDRKETQYF. Full variable domain (rest looked up from reference TRBV2 and TRBJ2-5): EPEVTQTPSHQVTQMGQEVILRCVPISNHLYFYWYRQILGQKVEFLVSFYNNEISEKSEIFDDQFSVERPDGSNFTLKIRSTKLEDSAMYFCASVRDRKETQYFGPGTRLLVL.

DNA of the CDR3: TGTGCCAGCAGTTTGTTAATAGGACAGGGCCTAGATACGCAGTATTTT. This codes for CASSLLIGQGLDTQYF. The chain combines TRBV27 with TRBJ2-3; TRBD1 matches at 8 bases. This CDR3 is 16 amino acids long. Germline loops: CDR1 MNHEY, CDR2 SMNVEV (reference sequence). Losses at the gene ends were 3 bases for V and 5 bases for J; bases not matched to a gene: 10.